This T cell receptor (beta chain) stems from a study of cytomegalovirus exposure and HLA in healthy donors. As for the study in general: A subsequent analysis reported that the roughly 120 validation repertoires were produced on the same platform that had also been used for the 666 first-cohort repertoires.

Assay: immunoSEQ multiplex PCR; the TCRdb copy retains only in-frame clones and omits some. In the table there are over 100,000 clones, 88% of which are singletons. General observations from the study: As confirmed in vitro, a few CMV-associated chains were specific for CMV antigens. High specificity and sensitivity for cytomegalovirus status were reported for the classifier.

Worth noting for this clone: What it binds is not known.

This receptor was identified in a woman under 30 in good health and CMV-seropositive. The sample consisted of PBMCs.

This CDR3 is CASSVEGTGGSGANVLTF. The CDR3 coding sequence is TGTGCCAGCAGCGTAGAAGGGACAGGGGGCTCTGGGGCCAACGTCCTGACTTTC. The V gene is TRBV9, the J gene TRBJ2-6; 11 positions match TRBD1. The V and J ends lost 0 bases and 0 bases, in that order; junction bases with no gene match: 2. Germline lookup yields CDR1 SGDLS and CDR2 YYNGEE. This CDR3 region has 18 residues.